Shown below are 9 T cell receptor beta chains from a single sample sequenced in a study of T cells in tuberculosis. Produced via immunoSEQ multiplex PCR; TCRdb's table is partial and in-frame only. The sample carries 25,000 to 35,000 clones, approximately 93% recorded once. The source material was PBMCs. All receptors come from a donor aged 10 to 29 with latent tuberculosis or without tuberculosis infection.

J is TRBJ2-7 and V is TRBV9, with a weak D call TRBD2 (6 bases). The CDR3 totals 16 residues. Trimming pared 4 bases from V and 4 bases from J, leaving 21 bases between. Per germline, CDR1 SGDLS and CDR2 YYNGEE. The CDR3 reads CASSPGSRPGGYEQYF. CDR3 nucleotides: TGTGCCAGCAGCCCCGGTAGTCGGCCCGGGGGATACGAGCAGTACTTC.

The genes are TRBV6-1 and TRBJ2-3; 10 bases are shared with TRBD1. Germline-derived CDR1 and CDR2 are MNHNS and SASEGT. The junction had 6 bases not matched to a gene; V was cut back by 2 bases and J by 4 bases. The CDR3 has 16 residues. Written as DNA, the CDR3 is TGTGCCAGCAGTGAAAGGGACAGGGGTCTGGCAGATACGCAGTATTTT. Translation: CASSERDRGLADTQYF.

The chain combines TRBV2 with TRBJ1-1; D is unclear. Trimming shortened V by 8 bases and J by 1 base, and 14 bases separated the two germline ends. Germline V gene lookup returns CDR1 SNHLY and CDR2 FYNNEI. The CDR3 length is 14 residues. CDR3 nucleotide sequence: TGTGCCAGCCAAGTGGAGCTCACGAACACTGAAGCTTTCTTT. Its translation is CASQVELTNTEAFF. Complete variable domain (other parts from reference TRBV2 and TRBJ1-1): EPEVTQTPSHQVTQMGQEVILRCVPISNHLYFYWYRQILGQKVEFLVSFYNNEISEKSEIFDDQFSVERPDGSNFTLKIRSTKLEDSAMYFCASQVELTNTEAFFGQGTRLTVV.

The chain carries TRBV18 and TRBJ1-2; 7 positions match TRBD1. Germline values: CDR1 KGHSH, CDR2 LQKENI. Unmatched junction bases numbered 9, after V lost 6 bases and J lost 2 bases. The CDR3 is made up of 15 amino acids. CDR3 protein: CASSPGGGPNYGYTF. The CDR3 nucleotides are TGTGCCAGCTCCCCAGGGGGGGGTCCCAACTATGGCTACACCTTC.

The chain uses TRBV19 and TRBJ1-2; D is uncertain. CDR1 and CDR2 from the germline V gene are LNHDA and SQIVND (reference sequence). V was pared by 7 bases and J by 2 bases, with 11 bases between. The CDR3 has 13 amino acids. The CDR3 here is CASTPGANYGYTF. CDR3 nucleotide sequence: TGTGCCAGTACCCCGGGAGCAAACTATGGCTACACCTTC.

CDR3 residues: CASTVVSGTEAFF. The CDR3 DNA reads TGTGCCAGCACCGTGGTGAGTGGCACTGAAGCTTTCTTT. V usage is TRBV6-5 and J usage is TRBJ1-1; D call uncertain. This CDR3 comprises 13 residues. Germline lookup yields CDR1 MNHEY and CDR2 SVGAGI. With 7 bases removed from V and 4 bases from J, the gap between germline ends came to 13 bases.

The chain couples TRBV19 to TRBJ1-1; the D is unclear. The CDR3 loop spans 14 amino acids. V lost 3 bases and J lost 1, with 9 bases in between. In germline, CDR1 is LNHDA, CDR2 SQIVND (reference sequence). The chain's CDR3 is CASSIGVENTEAFF. The CDR3 bases are TGTGCCAGTAGTATCGGTGTCGAGAACACTGAAGCTTTCTTT.

This clone occurred once. The chain has TRBV18 and TRBJ2-3; 10 nucleotides match TRBD1. CDR1 KGHSH and CDR2 LQKENI come from the germline V gene. V lost 4 bases to trimming and J lost 5 bases; unmatched junction nucleotides: 6. This CDR3 is built from 15 residues. The CDR3 is CASSRQGAIGDTQYF. CDR3 DNA: TGTGCCAGCTCACGACAGGGGGCGATCGGAGATACGCAGTATTTT. The entire variable domain, with the rest obtained from reference TRBV18 and TRBJ2-3, is as follows: NAGVMQNPRHLVRRRGQEARLRCSPMKGHSHVYWYRQLPEEGLKFMVYLQKENIIDESGMPKERFSAEFPKEGPSILRIQQVVRGDSAAYFCASSRQGAIGDTQYFGPGTRLTVL.

This clone has only one observation. This chain connects TRBV6-1 to TRBJ1-1; D uncertain. Trimming removed 5 bases at V and 2 bases at J, with 9 bases between. The CDR3 consists of 13 residues. From germline, CDR1 is MNHNS and CDR2 SASEGT. The DNA of the CDR3 is TGTGCCAGCAGTTCCCAGACAAACACTGAAGCTTTCTTT. It specifies CASSSQTNTEAFF.